This passage covers 8 T cell receptor beta chains from one sample sequenced in a study of cytomegalovirus exposure and HLA in healthy donors (dated by TCRdb to 2017 to 2019). The library was built by means of the immunoSEQ multiplex PCR assay. A mixture of 60 forward primers for TCR Vbeta segments and 13 reverse primers for TCR Jbeta segments was used in the multiplex PCR. Here the immuneACCESS table is served through TCRdb, limited to in-frame sequences with V and J called. Missing clones are a known gap in these copies; in checked studies unresolved V genes cover under half, and the rest lacks a known reason. Across this sample there are under 200,000 clones, with around 80% seen only once. 1.9% of the sample is held by the ten biggest clonotypes. Input material: PBMCs. The receptors stem from a young man in good health and CMV-seronegative.

The V call is TRBV11-2, the J call TRBJ2-5, with TRBD1 as a possible D gene (5 bases). Trimming stripped 4 bases from V and 1 base from J, with 13 bases between. The germline V gene encodes CDR1 SGHAT and CDR2 FQNNGV. The CDR3 runs to 15 residues. The DNA for the CDR3 is TGTGCCAGCAGCTCCCGGGTGGGGCCCCAAGAGACCCAGTACTTC. This gives the protein CASSSRVGPQETQYF.

The chain carries TRBV10-3 and TRBJ1-3, with a possible D match to TRBD1 (6 bases). Per the germline V gene, CDR1 is ENHRY and CDR2 is SYGVKD. V gave up 3 bases and J gave up 2 bases, with 17 bases separating them. The CDR3 has 17 amino acids. CDR3 DNA: TGTGCCATCAGTGATAAACAGGGTATCCCTCCTGGAAACACCATATATTTT. Translating it yields CAISDKQGIPPGNTIYF.

This chain links TRBV30 with TRBJ2-2; tentatively, D is TRBD2 (6 bases). The CDR3 is made up of 15 amino acids. CDR1 is GTSNPN, CDR2 SVGIG, per germline (reference sequence). Trimming left V 0 bases short and J 6 bases short, with 14 bases between. CDR3 sequence (DNA): TGTGCCTGGAGTGTTCTTCCGCGGGGCCCCGGGGAGCTGTTTTTT. It translates to CAWSVLPRGPGELFF.

This clone occurred a few times. This chain joins TRBV28 and TRBJ1-5; 8 positions match TRBD1. The CDR3 length is 12 residues. The V and J ends lost 8 bases and 5 bases, in that order; junction bases with no gene match: 2. From germline, CDR1 is MDHEN and CDR2 SYDVKM. CDR3 residues: CASQGADQPQHF. As DNA, the CDR3 is TGTGCCAGCCAGGGGGCCGATCAGCCCCAGCATTTT.

The gene calls are TRBV10-2 and TRBJ2-1, with unresolved D. V was clipped by 3 bases and J by 8 bases, with 8 bases between them. The germline V gene has CDR1 WSHSY and CDR2 SAAADI. The CDR3 is 12 amino acids. CDR3 protein: CASSDPFHEQFF. CDR3 bases: TGCGCCAGCAGTGACCCCTTCCATGAGCAGTTCTTC.

Regarding this clone: Different DNA sequences within this sample yield the same CDR3. V is TRBV30 and J is TRBJ1-2; D might be TRBD1 (5 bases). There are 13 residues in the CDR3. Germline assignment: CDR1 GTSNPN and CDR2 SVGIG (reference sequence). Trimming stripped 3 bases from V and 3 bases from J, with 11 bases between. The CDR3 region has the DNA TGTGCCTGGAGCCCGGGGGGTGACTATGGCTACACCTTC. Protein product: CAWSPGGDYGYTF.

The rearrangement links TRBV7-3 to TRBJ1-1; weak D call: TRBD1 (5 bases). V was pared by 5 bases and J by 5 bases, with 12 bases between. CDR3 length: 13 residues. The V gene's germline CDR1 is SGHTA and CDR2 FQGTGA. CDR3 amino acids: CASSTGRDTEAFF. CDR3 DNA sequence: TGTGCCAGCAGCACAGGACGTGATACTGAAGCTTTCTTT.

The chain is built from TRBV7-6 and TRBJ2-7; 7 bases are shared with TRBD1. Germline values: CDR1 SGHVS, CDR2 FNYEAQ. With V trimmed by 5 bases and J by 3 bases, 4 bases remained unmatched. The CDR3 totals 13 residues. The CDR3 loop reads CASSNRDSYEQYF. CDR3 bases: TGTGCCAGCAGCAACCGGGACAGCTACGAGCAGTACTTC.